The clone carrying this T cell receptor beta chain was seen just once. No antigen is known for it. V lost 3 bases to trimming and J lost 5 bases, with 14 bases between them. Germline CDR1 SGHAT, CDR2 FQNNGV. This CDR3 is built from 14 residues. This sample stems from a study of regulatory T cells in long-lasting Graves disease. Findings and caveats of the study: Segments TRBV28, TRBJ1-2 and TRBJ2-5 showed preferential usage in persistent disease.

Documented time point: newly diagnosed GD, antithyroid drugs for less than 3 months. RNA extracted from PBMCs served as the sequencing template. Arm-PCR of CDR3 regions and iRepertoire HTBI primers were used to build TCR beta libraries. TCRdb re-called the multiplex PCR reads with MiXCR, one entry per CDR3 protein. The sample has approximately 540,000 distinct CDR3 sequences, around 12% seen once. This sample was also put to use in a study of T cells in Graves' hyperthyroidism and ophthalmopathy. Turning to that study: The TCR CDR3 was amplified in a first-round RT-PCR using the HTBI primer set.

This specimen consisted of peripheral blood mononuclear cells (PBMCs), obtained at new diagnosis, from a patient treated with antithyroid drugs. The receptor was derived from a woman in her thirties with Graves disease. V and J are TRBV11-2 and TRBJ2-7, with D maybe TRBD2 (6 bases). CDR3 bases: TGTGCCAGCAGCTTGGGACTCAGAGATGACGAGCAGTACTTC. Encoded protein: CASSLGLRDDEQYF. Full variable domain (rest looked up from reference TRBV11-2 and TRBJ2-7): EAGVAQSPRYKIIEKRQSVAFWCNPISGHATLYWYQQILGQGPKLLIQFQNNGVVDDSQLPKDRFSAERLKGVDSTLKIQPAKLEDSAVYLCASSLGLRDDEQYFGPGTRLTVT.